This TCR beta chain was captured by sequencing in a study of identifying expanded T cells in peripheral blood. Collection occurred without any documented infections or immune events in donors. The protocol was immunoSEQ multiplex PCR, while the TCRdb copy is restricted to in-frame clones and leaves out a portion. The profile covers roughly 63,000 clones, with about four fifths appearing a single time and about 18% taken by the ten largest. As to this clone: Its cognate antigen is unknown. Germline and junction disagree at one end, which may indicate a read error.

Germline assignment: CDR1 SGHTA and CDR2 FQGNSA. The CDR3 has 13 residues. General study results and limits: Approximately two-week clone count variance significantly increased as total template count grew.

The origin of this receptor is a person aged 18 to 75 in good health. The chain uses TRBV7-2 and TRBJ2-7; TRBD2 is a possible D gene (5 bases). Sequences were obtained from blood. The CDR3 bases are TGTGCCAGCGGCTTCCGGGGATTCTACGAGCAGTACTTC. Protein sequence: CASGFRGFYEQYF.